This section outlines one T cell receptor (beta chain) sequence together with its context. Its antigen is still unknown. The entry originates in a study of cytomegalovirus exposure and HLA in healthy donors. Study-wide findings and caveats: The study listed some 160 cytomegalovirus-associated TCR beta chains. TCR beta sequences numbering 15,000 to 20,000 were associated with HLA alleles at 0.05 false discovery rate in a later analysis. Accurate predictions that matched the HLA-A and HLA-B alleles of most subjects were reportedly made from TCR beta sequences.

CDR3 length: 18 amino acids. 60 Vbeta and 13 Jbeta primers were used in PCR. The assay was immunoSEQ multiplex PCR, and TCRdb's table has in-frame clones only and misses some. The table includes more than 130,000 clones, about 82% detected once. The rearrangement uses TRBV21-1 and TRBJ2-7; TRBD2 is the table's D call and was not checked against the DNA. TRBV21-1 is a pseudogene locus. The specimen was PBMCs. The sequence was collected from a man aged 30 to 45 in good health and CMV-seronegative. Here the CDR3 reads CASSKDRETSGYPYEQYF. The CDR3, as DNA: TGTGCCAGCAGCAAAGATCGAGAAACTAGCGGTTATCCCTACGAGCAGTACTTC.